Following are 2 T cell receptor beta chains from one sample sequenced in a study of T cells in women clearing cervical HPV infection. TCRdb keeps only in-frame clones here, not all; method: immunoSEQ multiplex PCR. The sample includes some 30,000 clones. Sequenced sample: blood buffy coat. The origin of the receptors is a woman aged 18 to 75 with a cervical HPV16 infection that either progressed to CIN3+ or cleared (not recorded which).

Details on this clone: At one of its ends the junction is not consistent with the germline gene, which may arise from a read error. The read ends 3 residues shy of where the CDR3 ends; the end is completed using the germline J gene. The same CDR3 arises from other DNA sequences in this sample as well. The chain couples TRBV5-6 to TRBJ1-3, with D possibly TRBD1 on 6 matching bases. There are 14 residues in the CDR3. The V gene's germline CDR1 is SGHDT and CDR2 YYEEEE. The CDR3 loop reads CASREGQKGNTIYF. CDR3 DNA (partial): TGTGCCAGCAGGGAAGGACAGAAAGGAAACACA.

On this clone: The observed sequence ends 3 residues before the CDR3 terminus, with the missing tail filled in from the germline J gene. The chain joins TRBV5-1 to TRBJ1-2; D call uncertain. CDR1 is SGHRS and CDR2 is YFSETQ in the germline V gene. The CDR3 has 14 amino acids. The CDR3 protein is CASSPSASGETYTF. The DNA read from the CDR3 is TGCGCCAGCAGCCCGTCGGCTAGCGGAGAGACC.